This TCR beta chain was sequenced for a study of beta chain features in type 1 diabetes. This CDR3 spans 15 amino acids. J lost 9 bases, V lost 4 bases, and 7 bases had no gene match. Study-wide points: Small HLA sub-analyses could not settle whether HLA shapes TCRB rearrangement. Amplification by PCR could prefer shorter templates, with the same effect in patients and controls. The study found moderately but significantly shorter TCRB CDR3s in all four CD4+ subsets of Type 1 diabetes patients.

By way of CD45RO/CCR7/CD25/CD127/CD95/CD27, the CD4+ regulatory, stem cell-like memory, central memory and naive cells were sorted. cDNA synthesis used the whole RNA isolate, giving expressed TCRB sequences. Libraries were prepared by immunoSEQ multiplex PCR; TCRdb keeps only in-frame clonotypes and omits some of them. The sample consists of 450,000 or so clones, over 10% of them appearing once. As for this clone: Its antigen is undetermined.

The receptor was derived from a woman younger than 30 in good health. Sequencing used naive CD4+ T cells from blood. The chain combines TRBV23-1 with TRBJ1-6; 9 nucleotides agree with TRBD1. TRBV23-1 is recorded as an ORF, its role being uncertain. The DNA for the CDR3 is TGCGCCAGCAGTCCTAGGGGACAGGGAGGTTCACCCCTCCACTTT. Translating gives CASSPRGQGGSPLHF.